This T cell receptor beta chain appears in the sequencing data of a study of blood T cell repertoires in COVID-19. Data came from immunoSEQ multiplex PCR; TCRdb stores just in-frame clones and leaves some out. In the table there are 23,000 or so clones, about 83% of which are singletons. Germline V gene data show CDR1 as ENHRY and CDR2 as SYGVKD. V lost 1 base to trimming and J lost 6 bases, with 9 bases between them. This CDR3 region has 13 residues. Input material: peripheral blood. This receptor was obtained from a human donor with active COVID-19. The donor label of this sample is uncertain. The chain has TRBV10-3 and TRBJ1-2; weak D call: TRBD1 (6 bases). The CDR3 DNA is TGTGCCATCAGTGAGTTTGACAGGAATGGCTACACCTTC. Its protein product is CAISEFDRNGYTF.